A selection of T cell receptor beta chains follows, all from one sample in a study of T-cell reconstitution after alpha-beta-depleted transplantation in children. Each CDR3 protein is one row after TCRdb ran MiXCR on the PCR reads. Among roughly 400,000 distinct CDR3 sequences, roughly 43% were seen once, and the ten largest hold 27%. The source material was PBMCs, sampled before TCRalphabeta/CD19-depleted stem cell transplant. The receptors were sampled from a girl aged 2 to 10 with aplastic anemia, due to receive a stem cell transplant. Both conserved end residues are trimmed from each CDR3. The order of the fields is clone size, J gene, V gene, CDR3 protein. The listing skips clone size in some rows; elsewhere it reads once, few, many or a size class.

size: few; J: TRBJ2-3; V: TRBV6-5; CDR3: ASSYSTSGSPDTQY
size: few; J: TRBJ2-6; V: TRBV6-1; CDR3: ASSMTTTSSGANVLT
size: few; J: TRBJ2-1; V: TRBV7-6; CDR3: ASSPSSGEQF
size: .; J: TRBJ2-7; V: TRBV4-3; CDR3: ASSQEWAGGYEQH
size: .; J: TRBJ2-2; V: TRBV6-2/TRBV6-3; CDR3: ASRQGLRSRDGELF
size: .; J: TRBJ2-1; V: TRBV5-1; CDR3: ASSLAGGTGGNEQF
size: .; J: TRBJ2-3; V: TRBV6-5; CDR3: ASSYTSGADTQY
size: many; J: TRBJ2-7; V: TRBV29-1; CDR3: SARDGPYEQY
size: .; J: TRBJ2-3; V: TRBV24-1; CDR3: ATSRGSTDTQY
size: few; J: TRBJ2-1; V: TRBV20-1; CDR3: SASKRERYNEQF
size: many; J: TRBJ2-5; V: TRBV9; CDR3: ASSVGLAGETQY
size: .; J: TRBJ2-1; V: TRBV30; CDR3: AWRRPVYNEQF
size: .; J: TRBJ2-7; V: TRBV7-8; CDR3: ASSLARGLGDNYEQY
size: .; J: TRBJ2-1; V: TRBV6-1; CDR3: ASGTSGAYNEQF